A single sample is the source of the 22 T cell receptor beta chains below, sequenced in a study of blood T cells in healthy people across ages. Primers used in a second PCR of roughly 7 to 12 cycles were a sample-barcoded 5' primer and a J-beta primer mix. One entry per CDR3 protein, called by TCRdb with MiXCR from the 5' RACE reads. The top ten clones hold 4% of a sample with roughly 1.5 million distinct CDR3 sequences, under 55% of them seen once. The material sequenced was blood. These receptors all stem from a woman aged 18-29 years in good health.

On this clonotype: Relative to the germline gene, one junction end is altered; a read error may explain this. The chain uses TRBV4-1 and TRBJ2-5; 7 nucleotides match TRBD1. This CDR3 comprises 17 residues. Germline CDR1 is MGHRA and CDR2 is YSYEKL. The CDR3 spells CAGSPRDRATIQETQYF. CDR3 coding DNA: TGCGCCGGCAGCCCTCGGGACAGAGCTACTATCCAAGAGACCCAGTACTTC.

V and J are TRBV29-1 and TRBJ2-5, with TRBD2 matching over 9 bases. The closer fit of TRBJ2-1 to the DNA end suggests the J call may be wrong. CDR1 and CDR2 (germline): SQVTM, ANQGSEA. The CDR3 consists of 15 residues. The CDR3 sequence is CSVDYSGSAEETQFF. DNA for the CDR3: TGCAGCGTTGACTATAGCGGGAGTGCAGAGGAGACCCAGTTCTTC.

The chain joins TRBV29-1 to TRBJ1-4, with TRBD1 as a possible D gene (5 bases). The length of the CDR3 is 13 residues. Germline V gene lookup returns CDR1 SQVTM and CDR2 ANQGSEA. The V and J ends lost 7 bases and 0 bases respectively, with 9 bases between them. CDR3 in amino acids: CSAKTATNEKLFF. The CDR3 DNA reads as TGCAGCGCCAAGACAGCAACTAATGAAAAACTGTTTTTT.

This clonotype was counted between two and nine times. The V call is TRBV11-2, the J call TRBJ2-1, with 8 positions matching TRBD2. The CDR3 runs 16 residues. V lost 4 bases and J lost 3; bases outside the gene matches: 8. Per the germline V gene, CDR1 is SGHAT and CDR2 is FQNNGV. The CDR3 DNA sequence: TGTGCCAGCAGCTCCCCAGAACGGGGGGGCTACAATGAGCAGTTCTTC. Translated, it gives CASSSPERGGYNEQFF.

V usage is TRBV2 and J usage is TRBJ1-5; TRBD1 aligns across 7 bases. Germline lookup yields CDR1 SNHLY and CDR2 FYNNEI. This CDR3 contains 14 residues. V trimming: 8 bases; J trimming: 1 base; junction bases outside the gene matches: 5. The CDR3 DNA reads TGTGCCAGCGCTAAGGACAGGAGCAATCAGCCCCAGCATTTT. Amino acid sequence: CASAKDRSNQPQHF.

The gene calls are TRBV4-3 and TRBJ1-2, with a possible D match to TRBD1 (6 bases). In germline, CDR1 is LGHNA, CDR2 YSLEER. The V end lost 2 bases, the J end lost 4 bases, and 11 bases lay between the germline ends. The CDR3 is 14 residues long. Here the CDR3 DNA reads TGCGCCAGCAGCCAACAGGGGTTCGGCTATGGCTACACCTTC. This codes for CASSQQGFGYGYTF.

The rearrangement uses TRBV6-6 and TRBJ2-3; tentative D call: TRBD1 (5 bases). From germline, CDR1 is MNHNY and CDR2 SVGAGI (reference sequence). The CDR3 is 12 residues long. V was pared by 7 bases and J by 4 bases, with 9 bases between. The CDR3, as DNA: TGTGCCAGCACTCAGGGTCCAGATACGCAGTATTTT. The encoded protein is CASTQGPDTQYF.

Worth noting for this clonotype: The junction and the germline gene differ at one end; a read error may be behind it. The chain employs TRBV4-2 and TRBJ1-1; no firm D call. In germline, CDR1 is LGHNA, CDR2 YNFKEQ. The CDR3 contains 13 residues. The CDR3 sequence: CVSSDGVNTEAFF. In nucleotides, the CDR3 is TGTGTCAGCAGCGACGGTGTGAACACTGAAGCTTTCTTT.

The V and J genes are TRBV19 and TRBJ2-7; TRBD1 agrees at 9 bases. This CDR3 region has 16 residues. With 3 bases clipped from V and 0 bases from J, the junction kept 6 bases outside the gene matches. Germline loops: CDR1 LNHDA, CDR2 SQIVND (reference sequence). CDR3 residues: CASSISGTGSSYEQYF. CDR3 DNA: TGTGCCAGTAGTATCTCCGGGACAGGGAGCTCCTACGAGCAGTACTTC.

The V gene is TRBV5-6, the J gene TRBJ1-5; D gene uncertain. The CDR3 consists of 11 residues. The germline V gene has CDR1 SGHDT and CDR2 YYEEEE. The V end lost 4 bases, the J end lost 8 bases, and 7 bases lay between the germline ends. The CDR3 DNA follows: TGTGCCAGCAGCCATTATAAGCCCCAGCATTTT. Translation: CASSHYKPQHF.

The chain couples TRBV4-2 to TRBJ2-7, with D perhaps TRBD1 or TRBD2 (5 bases each). CDR1 and CDR2 (germline): LGHNA, YNFKEQ. This CDR3 has 16 amino acids. The ends were cut back, 1 base at V and 0 bases at J, with 13 bases in the middle. The CDR3 protein is CASSQVMWGRSYEQYF. In DNA, the CDR3 is TGTGCCAGCAGCCAAGTGATGTGGGGACGCTCCTACGAGCAGTACTTC.

The chain carries TRBV18 and TRBJ1-1; 7 bases fit TRBD1. This CDR3 has 12 amino acids. Germline CDR1 and CDR2: KGHSH and LQKENI. Trimming removed 2 bases from V and 12 bases from J; junction bases left unmatched: 6. This CDR3 is CASSPATGRPFF. In DNA, the CDR3 is TGTGCCAGCTCACCAGCGACAGGGAGACCTTTCTTT. Full variable domain (outside the CDR3, taken from reference TRBV18 and TRBJ1-1): NAGVMQNPRHLVRRRGQEARLRCSPMKGHSHVYWYRQLPEEGLKFMVYLQKENIIDESGMPKERFSAEFPKEGPSILRIQQVVRGDSAAYFCASSPATGRPFFGQGTRLTVV.

With respect to this clonotype: The junction departs from germline at one end; a sequencing error may be responsible. The J gene is TRBJ2-7, the V gene TRBV10-3; D remains unclear. This CDR3 has 12 residues. Germline V gene sequence: CDR1 ENHRY, CDR2 SYGVKD. This chain's CDR3 is CTISAVSYEQYF. The CDR3 DNA reads as TGTACCATCAGTGCAGTTAGCTACGAGCAGTACTTC.

The chain has TRBV20-1 and TRBJ2-5, with D uncertain. The end of the DNA fits TRBJ2-7 better, so the J call may be wrong. The CDR3 extends over 12 amino acids. CDR1 and CDR2 (germline): DFQATT, SNEGSKA (reference sequence). This chain's CDR3 is CSASSRIYEQYF. As DNA, the CDR3 is TGCAGTGCTAGTTCCAGAATCTACGAGCAGTACTTC.

V usage is TRBV20-1 and J usage is TRBJ2-1, with D possibly being TRBD2 (5 bases). V lost 6 bases to trimming and J lost 0 bases, with 9 bases between them. CDR3 length: 13 amino acids. Germline values: CDR1 DFQATT, CDR2 SNEGSKA (reference sequence). CDR3 region: CSADLSSYNEQFF. CDR3 DNA: TGCAGTGCGGACTTGTCCTCCTACAATGAGCAGTTCTTC.

This clonotype was counted once. V gene TRBV12-3 or TRBV12-4 combines with J gene TRBJ1-1, with D perhaps TRBD1 (6 bases). The V end was cut by 0 bases, the J end by 5 bases, with 13 bases between. The CDR3 is 15 amino acids. The CDR3, as DNA: TGTGCCAGCAGTTTAGCGCTGGCAGGGGTGACTGAAGCTTTCTTT. This translates into CASSLALAGVTEAFF.

The chain combines TRBV14 with TRBJ1-5; D not certain. Germline V lookup: CDR1 SGHDN, CDR2 FVKESK. The CDR3 sequence is 13 residues long. Trimming took off 0 bases at V and 9 bases at J, with 9 bases between the two ends. The CDR3 sequence: CASSQDPTMPQHF. The CDR3 DNA reads as TGTGCCAGCAGCCAAGACCCAACCATGCCCCAGCATTTT.

This clonotype was counted a single time. This sequence may be a read error, since a much larger clone differs from it by one base. The rearrangement uses TRBV9 and TRBJ2-1; 7 positions agree with TRBD1. Germline assignment: CDR1 SGDLS and CDR2 YYNGEE. The CDR3 totals 14 residues. CDR3 amino acids: CASGLRGRNNEQLF. CDR3 sequence (DNA): TGTGCCAGCGGGCTAAGGGGGCGGAACAATGAGCAGTTATTC.

Only a few counts were recorded for this clonotype. V gene TRBV12-3 or TRBV12-4 combines with J gene TRBJ1-4, with TRBD1 as a possible D gene (5 bases). V lost 3 bases, J lost 7 bases, and 12 bases lay in between. The CDR3 sequence is 14 residues long. The CDR3 DNA follows: TGTGCCAGCAGTTTCGCGGTAAGGGGTGAAAAACTGTTTTTT. The encoded protein is CASSFAVRGEKLFF.

This clonotype showed up many times. V gene TRBV7-8 combines with J gene TRBJ2-5; no firm D call. V was trimmed by 5 bases and J by 0 bases, leaving 7 bases between them. Germline V gene lookup returns CDR1 SGHVS and CDR2 FQNEAQ. This CDR3 comprises 13 residues. The CDR3 region has the DNA TGTGCCAGCAGCCCTGATTACCAAGAGACCCAGTACTTC. It yields the protein CASSPDYQETQYF.

CDR3 sequence (DNA): TGCAGTGCTGCCCAGTTGGGCCGGAACACTGAAGCTTTCTTT. It encodes CSAAQLGRNTEAFF. The chain links TRBV20-1 to TRBJ1-1, with D uncertain. The CDR3 length is 14 residues. Per the germline V gene, CDR1 is DFQATT and CDR2 is SNEGSKA (reference sequence). Trimming took off 5 bases at V and 1 base at J, with 14 bases between the two ends.

CDR3 residues: CASSLQGGHQPQHF. The CDR3 DNA sequence: TGTGCCAGCAGTTTACAGGGGGGGCATCAGCCCCAGCATTTT. The chain joins TRBV6-5 to TRBJ1-5; 8 bases map to TRBD1. The CDR3 loop spans 14 amino acids. Germline values: CDR1 MNHEY, CDR2 SVGAGI. V was clipped by 4 bases and J by 5 bases; unmatched bases: 4.